The 30 T cell receptor beta chains below all came from one sample that was sequenced in a study of blood T cell repertoires in COVID-19. Generated by immunoSEQ multiplex PCR, the TCRdb table keeps only in-frame clones and is missing some. This table has about 130,000 clones, about 72% appearing once. Input material: peripheral blood. The receptors shown here come from a man in his fifties or sixties who had recovered from COVID-19.

This chain links TRBV2 with TRBJ2-5; possible D gene TRBD1, 5 bases. This CDR3 spans 13 amino acids. In germline, CDR1 is SNHLY, CDR2 FYNNEI. Trimming stripped 4 bases from V and 4 bases from J, with 10 bases between. This CDR3 is CASSGQGGETQYF. The CDR3 bases are TGTGCCAGCAGTGGCCAGGGTGGAGAGACCCAGTACTTC. Combining the CDR3 with reference TRBV2 and TRBJ2-5 gives the whole variable domain EPEVTQTPSHQVTQMGQEVILRCVPISNHLYFYWYRQILGQKVEFLVSFYNNEISEKSEIFDDQFSVERPDGSNFTLKIRSTKLEDSAMYFCASSGQGGETQYFGPGTRLLVL.

The chain recombines TRBV13 with TRBJ2-7; D is unclear. V was cut by 5 bases and J by 0 bases, with 14 bases left in between. Germline V gene data show CDR1 as PRHDT and CDR2 as FYEKMQ (reference sequence). This CDR3 region has 15 residues. The CDR3 sequence is CASSTRLLSSYEQYF. The CDR3, as DNA: TGTGCCAGCAGCACCCGACTTCTAAGCTCCTACGAGCAGTACTTC.

The chain recombines TRBV30 with TRBJ1-2; 11 bases map to TRBD1. Germline V gene lookup returns CDR1 GTSNPN and CDR2 SVGIG (reference sequence). The CDR3 loop spans 16 amino acids. The trim removed 2 bases at V and 3 bases at J, leaving 8 bases unmatched. For the CDR3, the DNA is TGTGCCTGGAGTTCTAAAGGGACAGGGGGACACTATGGCTACACCTTC. It encodes CAWSSKGTGGHYGYTF.

This chain connects TRBV19 to TRBJ1-6; D unclear. This CDR3 spans 15 amino acids. V lost 0 bases, J lost 9 bases, and 12 bases lay in between. Germline V CDR1 and CDR2: LNHDA, SQIVND (reference sequence). The chain's CDR3 is CASSIDYASGSPLHF. DNA of the CDR3: TGTGCCAGTAGTATAGATTACGCATCCGGTTCACCCCTCCACTTT.

This clone appeared a few times. The CDR3 protein is CASSPPWQEIYGYTF. The CDR3, as DNA: TGCGCCAGCAGCCCCCCCTGGCAGGAAATCTATGGCTACACCTTC. This chain links TRBV4-1 with TRBJ1-2; D is undetermined. The germline gives CDR1 MGHRA, CDR2 YSYEKL. CDR3 length: 15 amino acids. Trimming took off 4 bases at V and 4 bases at J, with 16 bases between the two ends.

In this sample, this clone turned up a few times. The J gene is TRBJ2-2, the V gene TRBV27, with D unclear. Germline CDR1 MNHEY, CDR2 SMNVEV (reference sequence). V shed 6 bases and J shed 2 bases, with 4 bases lying between them. This CDR3 contains 12 residues. In DNA, the CDR3 is TGTGCCAGCAGCCTTAACACCGGGGAGCTGTTTTTT. Translating it yields CASSLNTGELFF.

The chain is built from TRBV28 and TRBJ1-5; D is uncertain. V was pared by 1 base and J by 3 bases, with 10 bases between. Germline assignment: CDR1 MDHEN and CDR2 SYDVKM. CDR3 length: 15 amino acids. This chain's CDR3 is CASSLYSQSNQPQHF. The CDR3 nucleotides are TGTGCCAGCAGTTTATATTCACAGTCCAATCAGCCCCAGCATTTT.

A remark on this clone: Germline is not matched at one junction end, which may reflect a read error. The rearrangement joins TRBV4-1 to TRBJ2-5; 12 nucleotides match TRBD2. Germline V lookup: CDR1 MGHRA, CDR2 YSYEKL. The CDR3 length is 18 residues. The CDR3 DNA reads TGCGCCAGCGGCCAAGATCTCGGGACTAGCGGGCCGCAAGAGACCCAGTACTTC. Its protein is CASGQDLGTSGPQETQYF.

This chain uses TRBV7-3 with TRBJ1-1, with D perhaps TRBD1 (5 bases). Germline V gives CDR1 SGHTA, CDR2 FQGTGA. Trimming took 2 bases from V and 1 from J, leaving 8 bases between them. The CDR3 covers 14 residues. CDR3 sequence (DNA): TGTGCCAGCAGCTTACAGGGCCCGAACACTGAAGCTTTCTTT. Amino acid sequence: CASSLQGPNTEAFF.

The rearrangement links TRBV7-6 to TRBJ1-3, with 11 bases aligning to TRBD1. V was pared by 2 bases and J by 0 bases, with 3 bases of the junction left unmatched. Per the germline V gene, CDR1 is SGHVS and CDR2 is FNYEAQ. The CDR3 runs 17 residues. The CDR3 DNA reads as TGTGCCAGCAGCTTATATGGGACAGGGGGCTCTGGAAACACCATATATTTT. It encodes CASSLYGTGGSGNTIYF.

V usage is TRBV9 and J usage is TRBJ2-2, with TRBD2 matching over 10 bases. Germline values: CDR1 SGDLS, CDR2 YYNGEE. This CDR3 is 14 amino acids long. J was trimmed by 6 bases and V by 3 bases; bases with no gene match: 2. CDR3 nucleotide sequence: TGTGCCAGCAGCGCGCTAGCGGGAGCCGGGGAGCTGTTTTTT. Translated: CASSALAGAGELFF.

This clone showed up just once. The DNA for the CDR3 is TGTGCCAGCAGTTTAGGGGCGGGAGTGACCGGGGAGCTGTTTTTT. Its protein is CASSLGAGVTGELFF. This chain connects TRBV27 to TRBJ2-2, with 7 bases matching TRBD2. The J segment lost 5 bases and the V segment lost 2 bases, leaving 5 bases of the junction unmatched. Per the germline V gene, CDR1 is MNHEY and CDR2 is SMNVEV (reference sequence). This CDR3 has 15 residues.

The chain employs TRBV4-2 and TRBJ2-1; 11 bases are a match to TRBD1. This CDR3 is built from 16 residues. Germline values: CDR1 LGHNA, CDR2 YNFKEQ. V lost 3 bases and J lost 7; bases outside the gene matches: 8. CDR3 DNA sequence: TGTGCCAGCAGCCACAGGACAGGGGGCGATTTAAATGAGCAGTTCTTC. It codes for CASSHRTGGDLNEQFF.

The CDR3 bases are TGTGCCAGCAGCTTAGAAGCGGCTAGCACAGATACGCAGTATTTT. It encodes CASSLEAASTDTQYF. V usage is TRBV7-8 and J usage is TRBJ2-3, with D possibly matching TRBD2 (5 bases). Trimming shortened V by 1 base and J by 0 bases, and 8 bases separated the two germline ends. The germline CDR1 and CDR2 sequences are SGHVS and FQNEAQ. This CDR3 has 15 amino acids. Variable domain in full (rest from reference TRBV7-8 and TRBJ2-3): GAGVSQSPRYKVAKRGQDVALRCDPISGHVSLFWYQQALGQGPEFLTYFQNEAQLDKSGLPSDRFFAERPEGSVSTLKIQRTQQEDSAVYLCASSLEAASTDTQYFGPGTRLTVL.

The rearrangement uses TRBV5-1 and TRBJ2-7, with 11 positions matching TRBD2. Germline CDR1 SGHRS, CDR2 YFSETQ. J gave up 0 bases and V 0 bases, and 5 bases lay outside the gene matches. This CDR3 has 17 amino acids. CDR3 sequence reads: CASSLGSGGALSYEQYF. The CDR3 coding sequence is TGCGCCAGCAGCTTGGGTAGCGGGGGGGCCCTCTCCTACGAGCAGTACTTC.

This clone showed up just a few times. The chain carries TRBV7-9 and TRBJ2-7, with 8 positions matching TRBD2. V was pared by 6 bases and J by 4 bases, with 5 bases of the junction left unmatched. The CDR3 is 13 residues long. Germline loops: CDR1 SEHNR, CDR2 FQNEAQ (reference sequence). The CDR3 DNA sequence: TGTGCCAGCAGATCCACGGGGGGGTACGAGCAGTACTTC. As protein: CASRSTGGYEQYF.

This clone has a single count. The chain uses TRBV7-2 and TRBJ2-1; 13 bases are a match to TRBD2. Trimming cost V 5 bases and J 9 bases; bases outside gene matches: 7. The CDR3 is made up of 15 amino acids. Germline CDR1 SGHTA, CDR2 FQGNSA. In nucleotides, the CDR3 is TGTGCCAGCAGCAAAACTAGCGGGGGGGCCCCTGAGCAGTTCTTC. Its translation is CASSKTSGGAPEQFF.

This clone is a singleton in its sample. The chain uses TRBV10-3 and TRBJ1-1; TRBD1 is a possible D gene (5 bases). Trimming pared 8 bases from V and 1 base from J, leaving 11 bases between. The CDR3 covers 13 residues. Germline loops: CDR1 ENHRY, CDR2 SYGVKD. The CDR3 sequence is CAIFSGGNTEAFF. Here the CDR3 DNA reads TGTGCCATCTTTTCGGGGGGGAACACTGAAGCTTTCTTT.

This clone appeared a single time. The chain is built from TRBV28 and TRBJ2-1; 7 bases are a match to TRBD1. The length of the CDR3 is 17 residues. J was trimmed by 5 bases and V by 6 bases; bases with no gene match: 16. Per the germline V gene, CDR1 is MDHEN and CDR2 is SYDVKM. The CDR3: CASRTLTGVRVNNEQFF. CDR3 coding DNA: TGTGCCAGCAGAACCCTTACAGGGGTGAGGGTCAACAATGAGCAGTTCTTC.

The rearrangement uses TRBV27 and TRBJ1-1; D gene uncertain. Between the trimmed V and J ends, which lost 2 bases and 2 bases, there was a span of 15 bases. Germline V lookup: CDR1 MNHEY, CDR2 SMNVEV (reference sequence). This CDR3 has 16 residues. In DNA, the CDR3 is TGTGCCAGCAGTTTAGGATGGACTTCCCGAAACACTGAAGCTTTCTTT. Amino acids: CASSLGWTSRNTEAFF.

This clone is a singleton in its sample. This chain connects TRBV2 to TRBJ2-7; a possible D gene is TRBD2 (6 bases). CDR3 length equals 11 residues. The ends were cut back, 8 bases at V and 7 bases at J, with 12 bases in the middle. Germline CDR1 SNHLY, CDR2 FYNNEI. In DNA, the CDR3 is TGTGCCAGCGGGGGGTTAGGGGAGCAGTACTTC. Residues: CASGGLGEQYF.

V and J are TRBV9 and TRBJ2-1; 7 bases agree with TRBD1. V trimming: 3 bases; J trimming: 6 bases; junction bases outside the gene matches: 6. CDR3 length equals 14 residues. Germline assignment: CDR1 SGDLS and CDR2 YYNGEE. The CDR3 sequence is CASSASGTANEQFF. Here the CDR3 DNA reads TGTGCCAGCAGCGCCTCCGGGACAGCCAATGAGCAGTTCTTC.

CDR3: CASGGLRGRRETQYF. DNA of the CDR3: TGTGCCAGCGGTGGACTTAGGGGGCGCCGGGAGACCCAGTACTTC. V and J are TRBV27 and TRBJ2-5, with TRBD1 matching 7 bases. Germline CDR1 MNHEY, CDR2 SMNVEV (reference sequence). With V trimmed by 8 bases and J by 5 bases, 14 bases remained unmatched. There are 15 residues in the CDR3.

The chain carries TRBV27 and TRBJ2-5; TRBD2 agrees at 14 bases. With 5 bases clipped from V and 4 bases from J, the junction kept 15 bases outside the gene matches. The CDR3 is made up of 19 amino acids. Germline CDR1 reads MNHEY; CDR2 reads SMNVEV (reference sequence). The CDR3: CASSALRLAGGSGGETQYF. CDR3 DNA: TGTGCCAGCAGTGCCTTACGACTAGCGGGAGGGTCGGGGGGAGAGACCCAGTACTTC.

The chain recombines TRBV4-3 with TRBJ2-3, with a tentative D call TRBD2 (5 bases). In germline, CDR1 is LGHNA, CDR2 YSLEER. The CDR3 sequence is 14 residues long. V lost 6 bases, J lost 0 bases, and 10 bases lay in between. CDR3 sequence reads: CASRSGGSTDTQYF. The CDR3 DNA is TGCGCCAGCAGGAGCGGTGGGAGCACAGATACGCAGTATTTT.

J is TRBJ2-7 and V is TRBV28; 9 bases align to TRBD1. Unmatched junction bases numbered 8, after V lost 5 bases and J lost 3 bases. CDR3 length: 15 residues. CDR1 and CDR2 (germline): MDHEN, SYDVKM. The CDR3 DNA reads as TGTGCCAGCAGTATACCGGGACAGGGTCTCTACGAGCAGTACTTC. Its protein product is CASSIPGQGLYEQYF.

The chain combines TRBV30 with TRBJ2-7, with 8 positions matching TRBD2. CDR1 and CDR2 from the germline V gene are GTSNPN and SVGIG (reference sequence). This CDR3 comprises 15 residues. V gave up 4 bases and J gave up 4 bases; unmatched junction bases: 12. The CDR3 reads CAWTSSGLAGYEQYF. The CDR3 DNA reads TGTGCCTGGACCTCTTCCGGGCTAGCGGGTTACGAGCAGTACTTC.

This chain joins TRBV24-1 and TRBJ2-1; 7 bases map to TRBD2. Germline CDR1 is KGHDR and CDR2 is SFDVKD. The junction had 5 bases not matched to a gene; V was cut back by 7 bases and J by 0 bases. This CDR3 has 15 amino acids. CDR3 in DNA: TGTGCCACCAGCCCGCGGGGGAGCTCCTACAATGAGCAGTTCTTC. This codes for CATSPRGSSYNEQFF.

V gene TRBV6-1 combines with J gene TRBJ2-3; TRBD1 agrees at 9 bases. Per the germline V gene, CDR1 is MNHNS and CDR2 is SASEGT. V lost 2 bases, J lost 3 bases, and 12 bases stayed unmatched. The CDR3 totals 18 residues. CDR3 in amino acids: CASSELVRDRGLTDTQYF. As DNA, the CDR3 is TGTGCCAGCAGTGAATTAGTGAGAGACAGGGGGTTAACAGATACGCAGTATTTT.

There are a few counts of this clone. The chain has TRBV6-2 or TRBV6-3 and TRBJ1-6, with D perhaps TRBD1 (6 bases). The germline CDR1 and CDR2 sequences are MNHEY and SVGEGT. The CDR3 extends over 14 amino acids. Trimming pared 2 bases from V and 7 bases from J, leaving 9 bases between. The DNA for the CDR3 is TGTGCCAGCAGTTACCTGCAGGGGAATTCACCCCTCCACTTT. It translates to CASSYLQGNSPLHF.